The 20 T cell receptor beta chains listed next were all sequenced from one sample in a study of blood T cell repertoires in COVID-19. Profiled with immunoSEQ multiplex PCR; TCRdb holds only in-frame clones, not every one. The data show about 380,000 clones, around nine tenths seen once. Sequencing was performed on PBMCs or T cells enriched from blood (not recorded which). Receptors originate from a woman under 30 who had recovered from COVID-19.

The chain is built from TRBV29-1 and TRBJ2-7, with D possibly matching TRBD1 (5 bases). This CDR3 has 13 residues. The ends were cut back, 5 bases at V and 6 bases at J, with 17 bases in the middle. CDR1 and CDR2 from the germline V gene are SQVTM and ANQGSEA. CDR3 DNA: TGCAGCGTTTTGGTAGGGGTCCCCGGCGAGCAGTACTTC. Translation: CSVLVGVPGEQYF.

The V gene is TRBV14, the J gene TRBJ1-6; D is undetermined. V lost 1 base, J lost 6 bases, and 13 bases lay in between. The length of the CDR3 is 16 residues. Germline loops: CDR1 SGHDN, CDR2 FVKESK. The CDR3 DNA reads TGTGCCAGCAGCCAAGGGTCAGCGCGGGTTAATTCACCCCTCCACTTT. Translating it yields CASSQGSARVNSPLHF. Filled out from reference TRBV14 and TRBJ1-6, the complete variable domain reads EAGVTQFPSHSVIEKGQTVTLRCDPISGHDNLYWYRRVMGKEIKFLLHFVKESKQDESGMPNNRFLAERTGGTYSTLKVQPAELEDSGVYFCASSQGSARVNSPLHFGNGTRLTVT.

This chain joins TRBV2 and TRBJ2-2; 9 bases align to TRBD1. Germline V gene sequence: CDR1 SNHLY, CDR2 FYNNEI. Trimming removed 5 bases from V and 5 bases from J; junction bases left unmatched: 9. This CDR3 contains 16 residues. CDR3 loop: CASSYDRGKVTGELFF. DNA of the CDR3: TGTGCCAGCAGTTACGACAGGGGGAAAGTGACCGGGGAGCTGTTTTTT.

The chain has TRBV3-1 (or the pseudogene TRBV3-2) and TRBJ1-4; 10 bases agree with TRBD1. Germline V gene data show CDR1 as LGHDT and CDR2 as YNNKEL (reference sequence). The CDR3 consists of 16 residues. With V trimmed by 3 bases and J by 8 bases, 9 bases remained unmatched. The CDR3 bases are TGTGCCAGCAGCCAGGACTCGACAGGGGGCGAGGAAAAACTGTTTTTT. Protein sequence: CASSQDSTGGEEKLFF.

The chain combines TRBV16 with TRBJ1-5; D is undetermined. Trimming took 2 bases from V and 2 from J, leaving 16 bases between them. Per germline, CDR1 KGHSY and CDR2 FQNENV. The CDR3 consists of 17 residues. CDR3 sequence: CASSQAVGDFGNQPQHF. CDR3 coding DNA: TGTGCCAGCAGCCAAGCCGTCGGGGATTTTGGCAATCAGCCCCAGCATTTT.

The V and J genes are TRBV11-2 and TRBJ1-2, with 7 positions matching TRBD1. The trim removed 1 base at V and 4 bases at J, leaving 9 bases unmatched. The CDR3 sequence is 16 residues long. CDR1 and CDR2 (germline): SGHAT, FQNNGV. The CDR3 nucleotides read TGTGCCAGCAGCTTAGTAGGGGGCAGGGACTTCTATGGCTACACCTTC. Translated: CASSLVGGRDFYGYTF. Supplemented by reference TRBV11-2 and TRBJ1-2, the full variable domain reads EAGVAQSPRYKIIEKRQSVAFWCNPISGHATLYWYQQILGQGPKLLIQFQNNGVVDDSQLPKDRFSAERLKGVDSTLKIQPAKLEDSAVYLCASSLVGGRDFYGYTFGSGTRLTVV.

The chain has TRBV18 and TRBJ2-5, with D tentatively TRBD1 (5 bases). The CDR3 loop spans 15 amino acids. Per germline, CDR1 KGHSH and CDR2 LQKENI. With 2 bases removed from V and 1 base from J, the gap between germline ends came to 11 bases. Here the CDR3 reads CASSPGATLQETQYF. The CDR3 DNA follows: TGTGCCAGCTCACCAGGGGCGACACTCCAAGAGACCCAGTACTTC.

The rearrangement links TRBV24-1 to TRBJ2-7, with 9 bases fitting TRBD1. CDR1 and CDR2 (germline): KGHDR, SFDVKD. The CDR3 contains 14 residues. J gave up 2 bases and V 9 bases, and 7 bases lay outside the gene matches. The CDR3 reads CATLSGTGTYEQYF. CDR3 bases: TGTGCCACCTTGAGCGGGACAGGGACCTACGAGCAGTACTTC.

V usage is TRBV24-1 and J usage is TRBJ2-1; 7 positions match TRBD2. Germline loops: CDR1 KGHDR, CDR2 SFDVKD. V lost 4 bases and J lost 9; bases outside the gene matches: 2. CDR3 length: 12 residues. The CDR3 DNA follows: TGTGCCACCAGTGACTCGGGGGGTGAGCAGTTCTTC. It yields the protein CATSDSGGEQFF.

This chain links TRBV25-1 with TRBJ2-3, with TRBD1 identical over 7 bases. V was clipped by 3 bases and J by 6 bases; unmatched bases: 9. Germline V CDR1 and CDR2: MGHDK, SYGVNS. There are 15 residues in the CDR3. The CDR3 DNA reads TGTGCCAGCAGTGACCAACAGGGGTGGTCGGATACGCAGTATTTT. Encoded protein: CASSDQQGWSDTQYF.

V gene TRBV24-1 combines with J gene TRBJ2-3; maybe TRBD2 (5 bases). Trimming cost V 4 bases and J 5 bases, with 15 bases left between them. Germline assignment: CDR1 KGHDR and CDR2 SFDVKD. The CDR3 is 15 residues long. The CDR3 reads CATSDPRASGDTQYF. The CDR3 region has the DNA TGTGCCACCAGTGACCCGAGGGCGTCGGGAGATACGCAGTATTTT.

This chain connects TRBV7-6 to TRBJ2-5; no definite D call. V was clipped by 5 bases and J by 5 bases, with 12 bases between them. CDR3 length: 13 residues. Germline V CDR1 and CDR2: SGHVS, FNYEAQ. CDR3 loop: CASSPSPRETQYF. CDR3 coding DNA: TGTGCCAGCAGCCCATCTCCCCGGGAGACCCAGTACTTC.

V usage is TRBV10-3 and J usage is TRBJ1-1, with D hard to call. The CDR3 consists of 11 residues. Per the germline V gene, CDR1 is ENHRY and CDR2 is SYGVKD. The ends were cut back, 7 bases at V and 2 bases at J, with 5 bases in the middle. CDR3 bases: TGTGCCATCACCGTTAACACTGAAGCTTTCTTT. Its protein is CAITVNTEAFF.

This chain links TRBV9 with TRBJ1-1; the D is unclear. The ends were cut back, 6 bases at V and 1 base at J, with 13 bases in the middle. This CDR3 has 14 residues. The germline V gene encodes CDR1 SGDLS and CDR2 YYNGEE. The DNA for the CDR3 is TGTGCCAGCACCCCCTTTTCGTCGAACACTGAAGCTTTCTTT. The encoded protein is CASTPFSSNTEAFF. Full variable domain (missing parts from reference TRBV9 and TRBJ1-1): DSGVTQTPKHLITATGQRVTLRCSPRSGDLSVYWYQQSLDQGLQFLIQYYNGEERAKGNILERFSAQQFPDLHSELNLSSLELGDSALYFCASTPFSSNTEAFFGQGTRLTVV.

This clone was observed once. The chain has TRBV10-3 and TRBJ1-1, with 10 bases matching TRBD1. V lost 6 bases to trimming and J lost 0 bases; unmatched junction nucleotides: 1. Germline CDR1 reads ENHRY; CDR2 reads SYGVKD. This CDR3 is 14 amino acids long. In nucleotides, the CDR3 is TGTGCCATCAGGACAGGGGGCATGAACACTGAAGCTTTCTTT. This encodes CAIRTGGMNTEAFF.

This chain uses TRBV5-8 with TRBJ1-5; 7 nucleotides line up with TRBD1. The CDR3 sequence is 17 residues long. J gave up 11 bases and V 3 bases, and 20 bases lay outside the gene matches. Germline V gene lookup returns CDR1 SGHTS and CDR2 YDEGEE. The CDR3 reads CASSSPPWTGGKLAQHF. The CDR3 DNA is TGTGCCAGCAGCTCGCCCCCATGGACAGGCGGGAAACTAGCCCAGCATTTT.

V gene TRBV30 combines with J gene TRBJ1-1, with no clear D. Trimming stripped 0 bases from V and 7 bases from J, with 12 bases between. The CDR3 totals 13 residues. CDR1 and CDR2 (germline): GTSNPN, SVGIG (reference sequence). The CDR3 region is CAWSVGGQVEAFF. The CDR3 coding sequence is TGTGCCTGGAGTGTAGGTGGGCAAGTTGAAGCTTTCTTT.

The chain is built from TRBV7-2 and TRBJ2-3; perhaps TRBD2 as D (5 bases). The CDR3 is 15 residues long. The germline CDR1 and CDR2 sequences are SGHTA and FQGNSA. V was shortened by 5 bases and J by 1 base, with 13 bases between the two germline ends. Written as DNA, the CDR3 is TGTGCCAGCAGCCCAGTCGGGGTTGGCACAGATACGCAGTATTTT. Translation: CASSPVGVGTDTQYF.

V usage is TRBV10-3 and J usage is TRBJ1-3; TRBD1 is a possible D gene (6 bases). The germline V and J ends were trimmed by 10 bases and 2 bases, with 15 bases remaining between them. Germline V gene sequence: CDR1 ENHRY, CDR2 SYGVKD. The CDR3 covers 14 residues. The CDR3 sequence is CASHRDPTGNTIYF. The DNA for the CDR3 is TGTGCCAGCCACAGGGATCCCACTGGAAACACCATATATTTT.

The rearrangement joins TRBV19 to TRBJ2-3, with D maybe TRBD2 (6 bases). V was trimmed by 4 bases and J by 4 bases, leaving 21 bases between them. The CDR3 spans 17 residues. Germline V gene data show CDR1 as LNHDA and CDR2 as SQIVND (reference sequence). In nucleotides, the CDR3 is TGTGCCAGTAGTACCCCCCGGGACTTCCTTTTATCAGATACGCAGTATTTT. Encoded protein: CASSTPRDFLLSDTQYF.